This T cell receptor (beta chain) was profiled in a study of shared clonotypes between healthy human individuals. For the study at large: CD4 naive and memory got three plates each, CD8 naive two, CD8 memory one.

Here immunoSEQ multiplex PCR was the method, and the copy in TCRdb shows in-frame clones only, minus some. The data contain about 590,000 clones, 95% to 96% of them singletons. Concerning this clone: Its antigen remains unknown.

Germline V gene lookup returns CDR1 SGHDN and CDR2 FVKESK. The junction had 11 bases not matched to a gene; V was cut back by 0 bases and J by 3 bases. The CDR3 loop spans 18 amino acids. Naive CD8 cells lacked CD45RO, underwent positive selection for CCR7 and left out terminally differentiated effector memory CD45RA+ cells. The study, taken as a whole, reports: A handful of donors showed sharing of approximately 5% of naive CD4 clonotypes.

The rearrangement uses TRBV14 and TRBJ2-1, with 7 positions matching TRBD2. Material for sequencing was naive CD8+ T cells sorted from blood. This TCR came from a woman aged 30 to 39 in good health. The CDR3 spells CASSQDELWRESYNEQFF. In DNA, the CDR3 is TGTGCCAGCAGCCAAGATGAGTTATGGCGGGAGAGCTACAATGAGCAGTTCTTC.